The entry below describes one T cell receptor (beta chain). Its antigen target is currently unknown. One junction end disagrees with the germline gene, perhaps due to a read error. TCRbeta-specific cDNA was reverse-transcribed from approximately 460 ng total RNA using a constant-region primer and ProtoScript II reverse transcriptase. Three nested multiplex PCR rounds, following a slightly modified ARM-PCR procedure, were used to build the TCRbeta libraries. Multiplex TRBV1-TRBV30 forward primers and a Cbeta reverse primer were used in the first two PCR rounds, each of which was run for approximately 10 cycles. Sample barcodes and Illumina adapters were attached in a final 25-cycle PCR using Deep VentR polymerase. Amplicons of 200-500 bp were gel-purified with a QIAquick gel extraction kit before sequencing. TCRbeta amplicons were sequenced on an Illumina HiSeq 2500 with 250-bp paired-end reads. Concerning the study's data processing: Reads were quality-trimmed with Trimmomatic v0.33, and paired reads were merged with FLASH v1.2.11 to recover full CDR3 sequences. MiGEC v1.2.1b assigned V, D and J germline segments to the rearranged TCRbeta sequences. Clonotype statistics and Shannon-Wiener diversity indices were computed with VDJtools v1.0.0. Except for diversity analysis, only the 250 most abundant clonotypes of each sample were used in subsequent analyses to reduce sampling bias. TCRdb reanalyzed the raw reads on its own, using fastp at Q25 for trimming and MiXCR for clone calling, and kept in-frame beta chains. Each entry is one CDR3 protein sequence, shown with its most common DNA and genes. Here the V and J calls rest on TCRdb's processing, not on the authors' analysis. This sample has 150,000 to 200,000 distinct CDR3 sequences in its table, and around 85% of those were observed once. The ten largest clonotypes hold about a sixth of the sample.

CDR1 and CDR2 are drawn from the germline V gene (reference sequence): LNHDA, SQIVND. From cysteine to phenylalanine, the CDR3 is 16 amino acids long. Here the CDR3 DNA is all that survives: 48 bases in frame from base 1. Without any cell sorting, total RNA and DNA were extracted together from around 20-30 mg of bulk tissue using the AllPrep DNA/RNA mini kit. Between November 2015 and 2016, a handful of patients in China with histopathologically diagnosed primary liver carcinoma had their tumors surgically resected. At the time of sampling, the patients had chronic HBV infection and had not received any treatment. Each tumor was sampled at five spatially separated regions: the tumor centre plus the superior, inferior, left-lateral and right-lateral poles. According to histology, viable tumor cells made up more than 75% of every tumor sample. Pieces of fresh tumor and adjacent tissue were cut in half, with one half kept in RNAlater at -80 degrees C and the other half sent for histology.

This sample was included in a study of tumor-infiltrating lymphocytes in primary liver carcinoma (dated by TCRdb to 2016 to 2017). Study-level background: Hepatocellular carcinoma (four) or combined HCC and intrahepatic cholangiocarcinoma (one) was present in the five patients, who were three men and two women aged 30 to 69 years. The tumors of the five patients were staged as T1-T3 N0M0, with maximum diameters ranging from 4.2 to 10 cm. Roughly 3.5 to 7.13 million productive TCRbeta reads were obtained per sample, and no significant difference in read depth was found between tissue types. For each liver tumor, the study sampled five regions along with adjacent normal tissue and blood, and applied TCRbeta repertoire sequencing, expression microarrays and whole-exome sequencing. A total of roughly 35 specimens from 5 patients underwent TCRbeta repertoire sequencing, comprising around 25 tumor regions, 5 adjacent noncancerous liver tissues and 5 peripheral blood samples. The roughly 25 tumor region samples were profiled with Agilent mRNA microarrays so that TCRbeta repertoire diversity could be related to the local molecular phenotype. Repertoires from technical replicates were highly reproducible, with mean shared-clone rates around 0.89 and correlation coefficients above 0.98. The full study reports these points: Because the samples were bulk and unsorted, CD4+ and CD8+ T cell repertoires could not be compared. The top 250 clones made up a significantly larger repertoire fraction in tumors than in blood (p = 0.039). With just five patients in the study, the authors point out that the findings should be validated in a larger study. Just about 8-25% of top clones turned up in all five regions of a tumor, which suggests spatial heterogeneity among tumor-infiltrating T cells. Because sequencing covered only the TCR beta chain and unpaired alpha chains were not captured, true repertoire diversity is likely underestimated. Consistent with antigen-driven expansion, pairs of tumor regions showed higher repertoire overlap (mean about 36%) than either tumor-adjacent pairs (around 17%) or tumor-blood pairs (about 14%).

The sequence was obtained from a man aged 35-49 years with primary liver carcinoma and hepatitis B virus infection. Sequences were obtained from tumor tissue from primary liver carcinoma. Recombination joined TRBV19 with TRBJ2-2; the D gene is possibly TRBD1 or TRBD2, with 5 bases matching each. CDR3 region: CTSSIGGHSNTWELFF. The DNA sequence is as follows: TGTACCAGTAGTATAGGAGGACACTCGAACACCTGGGAGCTGTTTTTT.